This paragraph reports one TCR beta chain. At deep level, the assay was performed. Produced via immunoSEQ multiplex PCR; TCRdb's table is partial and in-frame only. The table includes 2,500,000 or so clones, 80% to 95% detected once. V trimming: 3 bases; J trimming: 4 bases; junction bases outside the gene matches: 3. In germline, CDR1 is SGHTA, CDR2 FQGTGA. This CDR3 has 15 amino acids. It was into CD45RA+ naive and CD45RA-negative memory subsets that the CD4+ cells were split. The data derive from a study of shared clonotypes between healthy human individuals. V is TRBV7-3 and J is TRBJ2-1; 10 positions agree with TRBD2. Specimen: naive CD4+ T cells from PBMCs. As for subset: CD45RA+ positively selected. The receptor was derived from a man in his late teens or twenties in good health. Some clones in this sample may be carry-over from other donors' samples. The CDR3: CASSFGAGGYNEQFF. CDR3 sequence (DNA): TGTGCCAGCAGCTTCGGAGCGGGAGGGTACAATGAGCAGTTCTTC.